This record covers a single TCR beta chain. Its antigen is not identified. This record belongs to a study of a mutant IDH1 vaccine in newly diagnosed glioma. Study-wide background: Scheduled at week 35, visit V12 preceded visit V13, held at week 47.

Sample time point: week 35, safety follow-up. Every vaccination contained 300 ug of the mutant IDH1 20-mer peptide and was paired with topical imiquimod. New WHO grade 3 or 4 astrocytomas that were IDH1-mutant and ATRX-lost had been found in donors. Findings of the study overall: The occurrence of vaccine-induced immune responses was seen in 93.3% of patients.

Libraries were prepared by immunoSEQ multiplex PCR; TCRdb keeps only in-frame clonotypes and omits some of them. The sample holds about 65,000 clones, 80% to 90% seen once. The germline CDR1 and CDR2 sequences are MNHEY and SMNVEV (reference sequence). The CDR3 covers 15 residues. V lost 6 bases and J lost 0; bases outside the gene matches: 4. V and J are TRBV27 and TRBJ2-1, with TRBD1 matching 8 bases. The sequence derives from a man between 35 and 55 years old with glioma. Sequencing used PBMCs, obtained from a glioma patient whose treatment included an IDH1 peptide vaccine. CDR3 sequence: CASRFRGPSYNEQFF. CDR3 bases: TGTGCCAGCAGATTCAGGGGGCCCTCCTACAATGAGCAGTTCTTC.